These 10 T cell receptor beta chains were all obtained from the same sample, sequenced in a study of shared clonotypes between healthy human individuals. Assay: immunoSEQ multiplex PCR; the TCRdb copy retains only in-frame clones and omits some. The sample shows 2 million to 2.5 million clones, about 92% of them seen only once. Sequencing used naive CD4+ T cells from PBMCs. The subset was: CD45RA+ positively selected. The receptor set was obtained from a man between 18 and 29 years old in good health. Some clones in this sample may be carry-over from other donors' samples.

This sequence joins TRBV4-3 and TRBJ2-3; TRBD2 matches at 12 bases. Germline V gene data show CDR1 as LGHNA and CDR2 as YSLEER. V dropped 0 bases and J dropped 3; count of bases not matched to a gene: 4. The CDR3 totals 17 residues. CDR3 in DNA: TGCGCCAGCAGCCAAGAGCTAGCGGGAGGGCCAACAGATACGCAGTATTTT. Its translation is CASSQELAGGPTDTQYF.

The gene calls are TRBV7-7 and TRBJ2-7, with 7 positions matching TRBD1. V lost 5 bases and J lost 3; bases outside the gene matches: 7. This CDR3 has 14 residues. Germline V CDR1 and CDR2: SSHAT, FNYEAQ (reference sequence). The CDR3 region has the DNA TGTGCCAGCAGCCTACAACCAGGGGGCTACGAGCAGTACTTC. It encodes CASSLQPGGYEQYF.

This clone was counted a few times. This chain joins TRBV5-4 and TRBJ2-7, with TRBD2 matching over 11 bases. Germline-derived CDR1 and CDR2 are SGHNT and YYREEE (reference sequence). This CDR3 spans 15 amino acids. J lost 2 bases, V lost 4 bases, and 5 bases had no gene match. The CDR3 DNA follows: TGTGCCAGCAGCCTGACTAGCGGGGCTCCCTACGAGCAGTACTTC. Protein: CASSLTSGAPYEQYF. The full variable domain, rest sourced from reference TRBV5-4 and TRBJ2-7, is ETGVTQSPTHLIKTRGQQVTLRCSSQSGHNTVSWYQQALGQGPQFIFQYYREEENGRGNFPPRFSGLQFPNYSSELNVNALELDDSALYLCASSLTSGAPYEQYFGPGTRLTVT.

The chain employs TRBV27 and TRBJ2-3; 13 nucleotides align to TRBD2. The CDR3 sequence is 16 residues long. J gave up 5 bases and V 5 bases, and 7 bases lay outside the gene matches. Looked up from germline, CDR1 is MNHEY and CDR2 is SMNVEV (reference sequence). Here the CDR3 DNA reads TGTGCCAGCAGTCCTGGACTAGCGGGAGTAGTAGATACGCAGTATTTT. It specifies CASSPGLAGVVDTQYF.

The rearrangement uses TRBV11-3 and TRBJ2-1, with TRBD2 identical over 7 bases. The CDR3 is made up of 15 amino acids. V was clipped by 1 base and J by 8 bases; unmatched bases: 8. Germline values: CDR1 SGHNT, CDR2 YENEEA. The CDR3 bases are TGTGCCAGCAGCTTAGTCGGGAGGCCGGGGTATGAGCAGTTCTTC. The encoded protein is CASSLVGRPGYEQFF.

This clone has only one observation. V usage is TRBV5-6 and J usage is TRBJ2-1, with D uncertain. V lost 4 bases and J lost 0, with 8 bases in between. Germline loops: CDR1 SGHDT, CDR2 YYEEEE. This CDR3 is built from 14 residues. In nucleotides, the CDR3 is TGTGCCAGCAGCGGTGTTACCTCCTACAATGAGCAGTTCTTC. Translation: CASSGVTSYNEQFF.

V usage is TRBV18 and J usage is TRBJ2-2; unclear D gene. Germline lookup yields CDR1 KGHSH and CDR2 LQKENI. The CDR3 has 14 residues. V was shortened by 3 bases and J by 4 bases, with 9 bases between the two germline ends. Here the CDR3 reads CASSPEALTGELFF. The CDR3 DNA follows: TGTGCCAGCTCACCGGAAGCGCTCACCGGGGAGCTGTTTTTT.

The chain is built from TRBV15 and TRBJ1-1; TRBD1 agrees at 11 bases. Germline V gene data show CDR1 as LNHNV and CDR2 as YYDKDF (reference sequence). Trimming cost V 7 bases and J 5 bases; bases outside gene matches: 9. There are 15 residues in the CDR3. CDR3: CATKAGDRGRTEAFF. CDR3 coding DNA: TGTGCCACCAAGGCCGGGGACAGGGGGAGGACTGAAGCTTTCTTT. The whole variable domain, remainder taken from reference TRBV15 and TRBJ1-1, is DAMVIQNPRYQVTQFGKPVTLSCSQTLNHNVMYWYQQKSSQAPKLLFHYYDKDFNNEADTPDNFQSRRPNTSFCFLDIRSPGLGDTAMYLCATKAGDRGRTEAFFGQGTRLTVV.

This chain links TRBV7-6 with TRBJ1-4; D unresolved. Germline CDR1 and CDR2: SGHVS and FNYEAQ. Trimming pared 5 bases from V and 5 bases from J, leaving 18 bases between. The CDR3 consists of 16 residues. CDR3: CASSQPRGSLNEKLFF. CDR3 coding DNA: TGTGCCAGCAGCCAACCGCGAGGCAGCCTAAATGAAAAACTGTTTTTT.

The J gene is TRBJ2-2, the V gene TRBV5-1, with D tentatively TRBD1 (6 bases). Germline loops: CDR1 SGHRS, CDR2 YFSETQ. Trimming stripped 4 bases from V and 1 base from J, with 14 bases between. This CDR3 is 16 amino acids long. This chain's CDR3 is CASSLLSGQNTGELFF. CDR3 coding DNA: TGCGCCAGCAGCCTACTCTCGGGACAGAACACCGGGGAGCTGTTTTTT. Supplemented by reference TRBV5-1 and TRBJ2-2, the full variable domain reads KAGVTQTPRYLIKTRGQQVTLSCSPISGHRSVSWYQQTPGQGLQFLFEYFSETQRNKGNFPGRFSGRQFSNSRSEMNVSTLELGDSALYLCASSLLSGQNTGELFFGEGSRLTVL.